The source of this TCR beta chain is a study of OX40 agonist ivuxolimab in advanced cancers. Study-wide findings and caveats: The study found among the lowest clonal expansion in partial responders at 0.1-3.0 mg/kg.

This CDR3 contains 15 residues. Germline CDR1 and CDR2: SQVTM and ANQGSEA. V lost 4 bases and J lost 2; bases outside the gene matches: 8. On this clone: Its antigen is undetermined.

If patients had autoimmune disease history or systemic immunosuppression, they were excluded. Samples were taken at baseline and on day 1 of cycles 4 and 7. The method was immunoSEQ multiplex PCR; TCRdb's version includes in-frame clones alone and lacks a portion of them. This sample has about 90,000 clones, with 85% to 90% found just once. This clonotype was obtained from an adult with an advanced solid tumor such as melanoma, head and neck, liver or kidney cancer. The sequencing here drew on CD4+ or CD8+ T cells sorted from blood, taken in a trial of the OX40 agonist ivuxolimab. This rearrangement joins TRBV29-1 to TRBJ2-3; 8 bases fit TRBD2. The CDR3: CSVGGGLENTDTQYF. CDR3 nucleotides: TGCAGCGTTGGAGGGGGACTAGAAAACACAGATACGCAGTATTTT.